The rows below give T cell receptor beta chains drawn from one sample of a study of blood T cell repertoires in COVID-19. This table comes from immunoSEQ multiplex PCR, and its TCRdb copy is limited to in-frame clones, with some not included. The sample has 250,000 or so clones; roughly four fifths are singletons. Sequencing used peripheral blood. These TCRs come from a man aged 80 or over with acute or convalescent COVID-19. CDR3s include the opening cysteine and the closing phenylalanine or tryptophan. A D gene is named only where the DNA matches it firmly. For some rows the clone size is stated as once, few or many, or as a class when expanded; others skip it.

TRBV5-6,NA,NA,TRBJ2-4,CASSFSGVDIQYF,TGTGCCAGCAGCTTCAGCGGTGTAGACATTCAGTACTTC
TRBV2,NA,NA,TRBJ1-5,CASSEVTSIQPQHF,TGTGCCAGCAGTGAAGTAACTAGTATTCAGCCCCAGCATTTT
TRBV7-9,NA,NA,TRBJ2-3,CASTPSTDTQYF,TGTGCCAGCACCCCTAGCACAGATACGCAGTATTTT
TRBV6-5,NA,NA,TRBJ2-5,CASRKRGYQETQYF,TGTGCCAGCAGGAAAAGGGGTTATCAAGAGACCCAGTACTTC
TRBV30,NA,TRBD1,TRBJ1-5,CAWRPRTGELNQPQHF,TGTGCCTGGAGGCCCCGGACAGGGGAACTCAATCAGCCCCAGCATTTT
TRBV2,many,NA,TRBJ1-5,CASSVEGNQPQHF,TGTGCCAGCAGTGTAGAAGGCAATCAGCCCCAGCATTTT
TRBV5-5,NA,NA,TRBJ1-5,CASSSGVGSNQPQHF,TGTGCCAGCAGCTCAGGGGTTGGTAGCAATCAGCCCCAGCATTTT
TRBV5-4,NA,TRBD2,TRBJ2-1,CASSLASGGSIYNEQFF,TGTGCCAGCAGCTTGGCTAGCGGGGGGTCTATATACAATGAGCAGTTCTTC
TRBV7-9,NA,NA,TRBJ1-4,CASSLPSDSFNEKLFF,TGTGCCAGCAGCTTACCCTCGGACAGTTTTAATGAAAAACTGTTTTTT
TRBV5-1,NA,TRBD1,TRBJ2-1,CASRDREDPNEQFF,TGCGCCAGCCGAGACAGGGAAGATCCGAATGAGCAGTTCTTC
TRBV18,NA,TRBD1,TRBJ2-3,CASSPPGTVSTDTQYF,TGTGCCAGCTCACCTCCCGGGACAGTGAGCACAGATACGCAGTATTTT
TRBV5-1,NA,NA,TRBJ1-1,CASTVLGVGGTEAFF,TGCGCCAGCACCGTCCTGGGGGTCGGGGGGACTGAAGCTTTCTTT
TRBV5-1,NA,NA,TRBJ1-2,CASSPDRRASYTF,TGCGCCAGCAGCCCGGACAGACGAGCGAGCTACACCTTC
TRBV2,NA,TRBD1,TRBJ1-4,CASRALTGGGREKLFF,TGTGCCAGCAGGGCCCTAACAGGGGGCGGGAGAGAAAAACTGTTTTTT
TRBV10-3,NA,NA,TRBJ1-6,CAIKSREVNSPLHF,TGTGCCATCAAGAGCAGGGAGGTTAATTCACCCCTCCACTTT
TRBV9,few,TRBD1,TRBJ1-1,CASSVTGAGDTEAFF,TGTGCCAGCAGCGTAACAGGGGCTGGGGACACTGAAGCTTTCTTT
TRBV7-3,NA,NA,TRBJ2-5,CASSLNAGREETQYF,TGTGCCAGCAGCTTAAACGCGGGGCGCGAAGAGACCCAGTACTTC
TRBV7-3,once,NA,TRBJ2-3,CASSSDLFDTQYF,TGTGCCAGCAGCTCGGACTTATTTGATACGCAGTATTTT
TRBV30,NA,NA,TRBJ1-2,CAWSGRFSNYGYTF,TGTGCCTGGAGTGGGCGGTTCTCTAACTATGGCTACACCTTC
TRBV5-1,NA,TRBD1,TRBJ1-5,CASSLVTGVQPQHF,TGCGCCAGCAGCTTGGTTACAGGGGTTCAGCCCCAGCATTTT
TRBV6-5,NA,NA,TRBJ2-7,CATGFSSYEQYF,TGTGCCACAGGGTTTTCTTCCTACGAGCAGTACTTC
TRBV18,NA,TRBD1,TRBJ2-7,CASSRPGQGSAYEQYF,TGTGCCAGCTCACGTCCGGGACAGGGCTCAGCCTACGAGCAGTACTTC
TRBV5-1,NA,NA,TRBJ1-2,CASSLMTVGYGYTF,TGCGCCAGCAGCTTGATGACAGTTGGCTATGGCTACACCTTC
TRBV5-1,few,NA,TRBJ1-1,CASSLGQGLIYTEAFF,TGCGCCAGCAGCTTGGGGCAGGGACTTATTTACACTGAAGCTTTCTTT
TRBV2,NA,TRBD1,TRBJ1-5,CASRWDRDSNQPQHF,TGTGCCAGCAGATGGGACAGAGACAGCAATCAGCCCCAGCATTTT
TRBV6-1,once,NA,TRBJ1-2,CASSEGRTAYGYTF,TGTGCCAGCAGTGAAGGTAGGACAGCCTATGGCTACACCTTC
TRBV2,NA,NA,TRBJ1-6,CASSGTGYNSPLHF,TGTGCCAGCAGTGGAACAGGCTATAATTCACCCCTCCACTTT
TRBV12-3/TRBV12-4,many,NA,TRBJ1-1,CASSFGGGTEAFF,TGTGCCAGCAGTTTTGGGGGGGGCACTGAAGCTTTCTTT
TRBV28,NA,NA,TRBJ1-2,CASRTQGYYGYTF,TGTGCCAGCAGAACACAGGGATACTATGGCTACACCTTC
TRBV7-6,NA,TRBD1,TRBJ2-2,CASSAWGQGEGPGELFF,TGTGCCAGCAGCGCCTGGGGACAGGGTGAGGGCCCCGGGGAGCTGTTTTTT